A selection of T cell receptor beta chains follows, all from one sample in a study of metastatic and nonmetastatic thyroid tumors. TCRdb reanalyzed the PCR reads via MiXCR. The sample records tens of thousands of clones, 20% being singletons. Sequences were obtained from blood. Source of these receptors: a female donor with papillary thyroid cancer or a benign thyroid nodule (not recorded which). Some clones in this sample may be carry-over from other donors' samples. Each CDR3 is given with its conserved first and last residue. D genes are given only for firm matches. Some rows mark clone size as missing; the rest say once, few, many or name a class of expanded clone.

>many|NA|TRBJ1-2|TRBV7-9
TGTGCCAGCAGCTTAGCCGAGACAGGCTATGGCTACACCTTC
CASSLAETGYGYTF
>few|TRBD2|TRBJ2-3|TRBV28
TGTGCCAGCAGTCAAACTAGCGGGGTATCGGATACTCAGTATTTT
CASSQTSGVSDTQYF
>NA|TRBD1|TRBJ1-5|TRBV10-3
TGTGCCATCAGTCGACAGGACAGGAACATGGGCAATCAGACCCAGCATTTT
CAISRQDRNMGNQTQHF
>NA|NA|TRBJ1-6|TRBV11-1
TGTGCCAGCAGCTTATCCGCGTCAAGAGTGGGCTCACCCCTCCACTTT
CASSLSASRVGSPLHF
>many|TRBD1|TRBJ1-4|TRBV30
TGTGCCTGGAGTGCTTCAGGACAGGGGTGGGAAAAACTGTTTTTT
CAWSASGQGWEKLFF
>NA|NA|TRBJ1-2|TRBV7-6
TGTGCCAGCAGCCTTATTGAGGGCTTCCATTATGGCTACACCTTC
CASSLIEGFHYGYTF
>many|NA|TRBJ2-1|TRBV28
TGTGCCAGCAGCCCTCGGGGGCGTAGATACAATGAGCAGTTCTTC
CASSPRGRRYNEQFF
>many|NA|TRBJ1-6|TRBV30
TGTGCCTGGAGTGTCGGACAGATCTCCCTTAATTCACCCCTCCACTTT
CAWSVGQISLNSPLHF
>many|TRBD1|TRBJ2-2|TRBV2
TGTGCCAGCAGAGGGGGGACAGGGGGCGCCGGGGAGCTGTTTTTT
CASRGGTGGAGELFF
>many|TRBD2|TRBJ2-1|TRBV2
TGTGCCAGCCCTGAGGTGGGACTAGCGGGGTCCCCTTTGGGGTTC
CASPEVGLAGSPLGF
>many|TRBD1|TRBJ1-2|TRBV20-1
TGCAGTGCCCCCTTGACAGGGATTTATCGAGGCTACACCTTC
CSAPLTGIYRGYTF
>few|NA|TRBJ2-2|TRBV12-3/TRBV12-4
TGTGCCAGCATCCTTGGGGTACTACAAAACACCGGGGAGCTGTTTTTT
CASILGVLQNTGELFF
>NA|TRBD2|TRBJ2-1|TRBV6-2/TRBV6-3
TGTGCCAGCAGGGTAGCGGGAGGCAACCCCTACAATGAGCAGTTCTTC
CASRVAGGNPYNEQFF
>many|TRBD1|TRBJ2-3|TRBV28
TGTGCCAGCAGTTCATCCGGGACAGGGGTAGGAACAGATACGCAGTATTTT
CASSSSGTGVGTDTQYF
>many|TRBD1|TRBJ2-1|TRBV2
TGTGCCAGCGCCTCTTTGGACAGGGGCGCGGAGCAGTTCTTC
CASASLDRGAEQFF
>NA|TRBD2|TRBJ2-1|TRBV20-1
TGCAGTGCTAGATCTCCGGGACTAGCGGGAGGGCCCTATGAGCAGTTCTTC
CSARSPGLAGGPYEQFF
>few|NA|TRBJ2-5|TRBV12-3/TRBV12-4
TGTGCCAGCAGTTTAGCGCTAGGGACTCAAGAGACCCAGTACTTC
CASSLALGTQETQYF
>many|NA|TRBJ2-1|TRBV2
TGTGCCAGCAAAAGGTCCTCTAGTTGGAATGAGCAGTTCTTC
CASKRSSSWNEQFF
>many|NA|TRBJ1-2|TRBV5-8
TGTGCCAGCAGCTTGGACTGGGTCGGGGGCTACACCTTC
CASSLDWVGGYTF
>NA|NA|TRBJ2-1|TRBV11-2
TGTGCCAGCAGCCCGAGGGGGTCCTTAAATGAGCAGTTCTTC
CASSPRGSLNEQFF
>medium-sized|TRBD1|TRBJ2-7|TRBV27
TGTGCCAGCAGCTATACGTCGCGACAGGGGTACCCCCGCGAGCAGTACTTC
CASSYTSRQGYPREQYF
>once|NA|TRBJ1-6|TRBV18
TGTGCCAGTCATACTGGACAGCTTAATTTACCCCTCCACTTT
CASHTGQLNLPLHF
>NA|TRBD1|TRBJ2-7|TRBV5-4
TGTGCCAGCAGCTTGGCCGTTAGTACGGGACAGGGAAGTTCATTGGGCGAGCAGTACTTC
CASSLAVSTGQGSSLGEQYF
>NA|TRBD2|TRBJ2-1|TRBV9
TGTGCCAGCAGCCCTCGGGAGGAGACCTACAATGAGCAGTTCTTC
CASSPREETYNEQFF
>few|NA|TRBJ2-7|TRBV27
TGTGCCACCGCTTCTGCTGGGACAAAATTAGGTAGGGGGTACGAGCAGTACTTC
CATASAGTKLGRGYEQYF
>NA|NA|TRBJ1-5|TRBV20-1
TGCAGTGCTAGCGTACTAATGGACAGAAATCAGCCCCAGCATTTT
CSASVLMDRNQPQHF
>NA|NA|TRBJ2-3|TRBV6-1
TGTGCCAGCACCCCTATCTCGCCGAGCACAGATACGCAGTATTTT
CASTPISPSTDTQYF
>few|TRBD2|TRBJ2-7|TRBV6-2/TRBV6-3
TGTGCCAGCAGTGGAGCGGGGAGGAGCTACGAGCAGTACTTC
CASSGAGRSYEQYF
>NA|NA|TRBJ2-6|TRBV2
TGTGCCAGCAGTTGGGACACTTTCTCTGGGGCCAACGTCCCGACTTTC
CASSWDTFSGANVPTF